These 18 T cell receptor beta chains were sequenced from one sample in a study of Graves' ophthalmopathy and Graves' hyperthyroidism. Investigators amplified TCR beta CDR3 regions from RNA transcripts. Second-round multiplex PCR followed a first-round RT-PCR using HTBI primers. TCRdb processed the multiplex PCR reads anew with MiXCR; each CDR3 protein has one entry. The data contain 900,000 to 1,200,000 distinct CDR3 sequences, about 40% of them singletons. The sample was peripheral blood or thyroid tissue (not recorded which). The receptors here all came from an adult man with Graves' hyperthyroidism.

This clonotype was counted many times. The chain has TRBV7-2 and TRBJ2-2, with D possibly TRBD2 on 6 matching bases. The germline V gene has CDR1 SGHTA and CDR2 FQGNSA. The CDR3 extends over 18 amino acids. V dropped 1 base and J dropped 6 bases, with 21 bases sitting between them. The CDR3 coding sequence is TGTGCCAGCAGCTTAGATCGGATCGGGACTTCAATTCCCGGGGAGCTGTTTTTT. Translation gives CASSLDRIGTSIPGELFF.

This chain uses TRBV27 with TRBJ2-5; D perhaps matches TRBD2 (5 bases). Trimming stripped 5 bases from V and 3 bases from J, with 13 bases between. Germline V gives CDR1 MNHEY, CDR2 SMNVEV (reference sequence). CDR3 length: 14 amino acids. The CDR3 sequence is CASSPHRAEETQYF. CDR3 coding DNA: TGTGCCAGCAGTCCCCACAGAGCGGAAGAGACCCAGTACTTC.

With regard to this clonotype: A read error may be the cause here, since a much bigger clone is one base away. The chain joins TRBV7-9 to TRBJ2-7; D unclear. The CDR3 loop spans 14 amino acids. CDR1 and CDR2 from the germline V gene are SEHNR and FQNEAQ (reference sequence). The CDR3 loop reads CASSQKEYSCEQYF. The CDR3 DNA reads as TGTGCCAGCAGTCAGAAAGAGTACTCCTGCGAGCAGTACTTC.

The gene calls are TRBV11-1 and TRBJ2-5; D might be TRBD2 (5 bases). CDR3 length equals 13 residues. The V gene lost 5 bases and the J gene lost 3 bases, with 10 bases spanning the gap. The germline V gene encodes CDR1 SGHAT and CDR2 FQDESV (reference sequence). Here the CDR3 DNA reads TGTGCCAGCAGCCTACTCGGGAAAGAGACCCAGTACTTC. Protein: CASSLLGKETQYF. Based on the CDR3 plus reference TRBV11-1 and TRBJ2-5, the full variable domain is EAEVAQSPRYKITEKSQAVAFWCDPISGHATLYWYRQILGQGPELLVQFQDESVVDDSQLPKDRFSAERLKGVDSTLKIQPAELGDSAMYLCASSLLGKETQYFGPGTRLLVL.

This clonotype was recorded many times. This rearrangement joins TRBV11-2 to TRBJ1-2, with D possibly matching TRBD1 (5 bases). The germline CDR1 and CDR2 sequences are SGHAT and FQNNGV. This CDR3 is 15 amino acids long. Deletions cut 5 bases from V and 0 bases from J, with 13 bases between. CDR3 nucleotides: TGTGCCAGCAGCCAACGACAGACCGCTAACTATGGCTACACCTTC. This translates into CASSQRQTANYGYTF.

This clonotype has at least ten counts. The V and J genes are TRBV19 and TRBJ1-2; TRBD1 might be the D (6 bases). CDR1 is LNHDA, CDR2 SQIVND, per germline (reference sequence). CDR3 length equals 13 residues. Trimming took off 4 bases at V and 8 bases at J, with 14 bases between the two ends. CDR3: CASSTRDIYGYTF. The CDR3 region has the DNA TGTGCCAGTAGTACCCGGGACATCTACGGCTACACCTTC. Based on the CDR3 plus reference TRBV19 and TRBJ1-2, the full variable domain is DGGITQSPKYLFRKEGQNVTLSCEQNLNHDAMYWYRQDPGQGLRLIYYSQIVNDFQKGDIAEGYSVSREKKESFPLTVTSAQKNPTAFYLCASSTRDIYGYTFGSGTRLTVV.

This clonotype was found many times. The chain has TRBV7-2 and TRBJ1-4; D perhaps matches TRBD1 (6 bases). V lost 5 bases, J lost 11 bases, and 21 bases lay in between. The germline V gene has CDR1 SGHTA and CDR2 FQGNSA. The CDR3 consists of 15 residues. Here the CDR3 DNA reads TGTGCCAGCAGCAAGGACGCTGACAGGCACTGGAAACTGTTTTTT. Encoded protein: CASSKDADRHWKLFF.

In its sample, this clonotype was seen a few times. The chain combines TRBV18 with TRBJ2-5, with D unclear. Germline assignment: CDR1 KGHSH and CDR2 LQKENI. V lost 1 base and J lost 2, with 8 bases in between. The CDR3 covers 14 residues. CDR3: CASSPLVGQETQYF. CDR3 coding DNA: TGTGCCAGCTCACCACTCGTTGGTCAAGAGACCCAGTACTTC. Supplemented by reference TRBV18 and TRBJ2-5, the full variable domain reads NAGVMQNPRHLVRRRGQEARLRCSPMKGHSHVYWYRQLPEEGLKFMVYLQKENIIDESGMPKERFSAEFPKEGPSILRIQQVVRGDSAAYFCASSPLVGQETQYFGPGTRLLVL.

The chain links TRBV12-3 or TRBV12-4 to TRBJ2-7; TRBD2 matches at 8 bases. The V segment lost 5 bases and the J segment 4 bases; nucleotides outside the gene matches: 10. This CDR3 spans 15 amino acids. Here the CDR3 DNA reads TGTGCCAGCAGTCCATCAGGGACTAGTGGTTACGAGCAGTACTTC. Translation: CASSPSGTSGYEQYF.

V usage is TRBV7-2 and J usage is TRBJ2-5; a weak D match, TRBD2 (6 bases). V shed 5 bases and J shed 5 bases, with 21 bases lying between them. Germline CDR1 and CDR2: SGHTA and FQGNSA. CDR3 size: 16 residues. This CDR3 is CASSPRRGLVRETQYF. As DNA, the CDR3 is TGTGCCAGCAGCCCCAGGAGGGGATTGGTGAGGGAGACCCAGTACTTC. The entire variable domain, with the rest obtained from reference TRBV7-2 and TRBJ2-5, is as follows: GAGVSQSPSNKVTEKGKDVELRCDPISGHTALYWYRQSLGQGLEFLIYFQGNSAPDKSGLPSDRFSAERTGGSVSTLTIQRTQQEDSAVYLCASSPRRGLVRETQYFGPGTRLLVL.

Many counts were recorded for this clonotype. The chain has TRBV5-1 and TRBJ2-6, with 7 nucleotides matching TRBD1. In germline, CDR1 is SGHRS, CDR2 YFSETQ. The CDR3 contains 16 residues. The trim removed 5 bases at V and 4 bases at J, leaving 9 bases unmatched. In nucleotides, the CDR3 is TGCGCCAGCAGGTCCCCTACAGGGGCAGGGGCCAACGTCCTGACTTTC. It translates to CASRSPTGAGANVLTF.

The rearrangement joins TRBV9 to TRBJ2-7; 9 bases line up with TRBD2. Germline V gene data show CDR1 as SGDLS and CDR2 as YYNGEE. This CDR3 comprises 16 residues. V gave up 2 bases and J gave up 0 bases; unmatched junction bases: 6. The CDR3 DNA reads TGTGCCAGCAGCGTCCTGCCTAGCGGGGACTCCTACGAGCAGTACTTC. Translation: CASSVLPSGDSYEQYF.

The V call is TRBV12-3 or TRBV12-4, the J call TRBJ1-4, with D hard to call. The CDR3 consists of 14 residues. The V and J ends lost 7 bases and 8 bases respectively, with 17 bases between them. The CDR3 DNA is TGTGCCAGCACCGAAGGCAACTACGAGGAAAAACTGTTTTTT. It is translated as CASTEGNYEEKLFF.

V is TRBV2 and J is TRBJ2-5; 8 bases are shared with TRBD2. The J segment lost 5 bases and the V segment lost 8 bases, leaving 16 bases of the junction unmatched. The CDR3 contains 16 residues. CDR1 is SNHLY, CDR2 FYNNEI, per germline. The CDR3 loop reads CASSEALAGYGETQYF. For the CDR3, the DNA is TGTGCCAGCTCGGAAGCCCTAGCGGGTTACGGGGAGACCCAGTACTTC.

The sample holds many counts of this clonotype. V usage is TRBV5-1 and J usage is TRBJ2-7; 10 nucleotides line up with TRBD2. The junction had 4 bases not matched to a gene; V was cut back by 3 bases and J by 7 bases. Germline V gene sequence: CDR1 SGHRS, CDR2 YFSETQ. CDR3 size: 13 residues. This CDR3 reads CASSSSGSGEQYF. Written as DNA, the CDR3 is TGCGCCAGCAGCTCTAGCGGGAGCGGGGAGCAGTACTTC. Using reference TRBV5-1 and TRBJ2-7 for the parts outside the CDR3, the full variable domain is KAGVTQTPRYLIKTRGQQVTLSCSPISGHRSVSWYQQTPGQGLQFLFEYFSETQRNKGNFPGRFSGRQFSNSRSEMNVSTLELGDSALYLCASSSSGSGEQYFGPGTRLTVT.

The chain recombines TRBV15 with TRBJ1-4, with unresolved D. Trimming removed 4 bases at V and 4 bases at J, with 13 bases between. This CDR3 has 15 residues. Germline CDR1 reads LNHNV; CDR2 reads YYDKDF (reference sequence). The DNA for the CDR3 is TGTGCCACCAGCACCCGGACGGGGAATAATGAAAAACTGTTTTTT. Residues: CATSTRTGNNEKLFF.

There are many counts of this clonotype. The V gene is TRBV4-1, the J gene TRBJ1-6, with D hard to call. The CDR3 is 16 residues long. Germline CDR1 and CDR2: MGHRA and YSYEKL. The germline V and J ends were trimmed by 0 bases and 0 bases, with 6 bases remaining between them. CDR3 region: CASSQEGSSYNSPLHF. Written as DNA, the CDR3 is TGCGCCAGCAGCCAAGAGGGTAGCTCCTATAATTCACCCCTCCACTTT.

This clonotype was found many times. V gene TRBV20-1 combines with J gene TRBJ1-2, with TRBD1 matching over 9 bases. CDR1 and CDR2 from the germline V gene are DFQATT and SNEGSKA (reference sequence). CDR3 length equals 13 residues. After removal of 6 bases from V and 5 bases from J, the junction contained 7 bases not matched to a gene. Written as DNA, the CDR3 is TGCAGTGCAACTTTGACAGGGGGGTATGGCTACACCTTC. The encoded protein is CSATLTGGYGYTF.